The TCR beta chain under discussion was sequenced for a study of blood T cell repertoires in COVID-19. V was clipped by 5 bases and J by 7 bases; unmatched bases: 11. The CDR3 runs 16 residues. Germline V gene data show CDR1 as SGHTA and CDR2 as FQGNSA. Sequencing used immunoSEQ multiplex PCR; TCRdb keeps in-frame clones, though not all of them. The top ten clones hold under 3% of a sample with fewer than 200,000 clones, more than 85% of them seen once. The V gene is TRBV7-2, the J gene TRBJ2-7; 13 nucleotides match TRBD2. The sample taken for sequencing was peripheral blood. This sequence originates from a woman older than 75 with COVID-19, enrolled during active disease. The CDR3 sequence is CASSIGTSGIPQEQYF. The CDR3 region has the DNA TGTGCCAGCAGCATCGGGACTAGCGGGATTCCCCAGGAGCAGTACTTC.